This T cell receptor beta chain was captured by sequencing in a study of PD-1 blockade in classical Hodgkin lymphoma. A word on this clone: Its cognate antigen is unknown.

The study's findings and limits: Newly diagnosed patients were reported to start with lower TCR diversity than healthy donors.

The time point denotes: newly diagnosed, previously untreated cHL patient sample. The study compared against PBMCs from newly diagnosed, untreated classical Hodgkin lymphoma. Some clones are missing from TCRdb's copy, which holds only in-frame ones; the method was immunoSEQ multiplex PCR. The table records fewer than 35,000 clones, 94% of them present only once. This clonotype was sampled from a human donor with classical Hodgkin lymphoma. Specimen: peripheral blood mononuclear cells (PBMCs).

The CDR3 loop is CASSLVRWNTEAFF. Here the CDR3 DNA reads TGTGCCAGCAGCTTAGTACGGTGGAACACTGAAGCTTTCTTT. V and J are TRBV7-8 and TRBJ1-1, with no clear D. CDR3 length: 14 residues. V lost 1 base, J lost 1 base, and 7 bases lay in between. The germline CDR1 and CDR2 sequences are SGHVS and FQNEAQ.